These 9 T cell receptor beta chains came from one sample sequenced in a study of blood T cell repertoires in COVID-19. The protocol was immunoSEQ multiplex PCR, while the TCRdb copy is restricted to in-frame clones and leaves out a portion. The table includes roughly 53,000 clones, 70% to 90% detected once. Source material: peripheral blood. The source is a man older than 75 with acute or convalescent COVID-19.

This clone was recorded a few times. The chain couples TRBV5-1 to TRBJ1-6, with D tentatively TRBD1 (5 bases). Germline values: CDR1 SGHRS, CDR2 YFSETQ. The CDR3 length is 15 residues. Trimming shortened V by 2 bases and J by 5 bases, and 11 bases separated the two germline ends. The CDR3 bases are TGCGCCAGCAGCTTTGCAGGGATGAATAATTCACCCCTCCACTTT. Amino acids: CASSFAGMNNSPLHF.

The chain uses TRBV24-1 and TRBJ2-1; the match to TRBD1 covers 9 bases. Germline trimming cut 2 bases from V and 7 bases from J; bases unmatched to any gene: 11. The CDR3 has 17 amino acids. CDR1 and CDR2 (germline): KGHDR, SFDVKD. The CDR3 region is CATSDSRTGQGGNEQFF. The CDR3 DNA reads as TGTGCCACCAGTGATTCCCGAACGGGACAGGGCGGGAATGAGCAGTTCTTC.

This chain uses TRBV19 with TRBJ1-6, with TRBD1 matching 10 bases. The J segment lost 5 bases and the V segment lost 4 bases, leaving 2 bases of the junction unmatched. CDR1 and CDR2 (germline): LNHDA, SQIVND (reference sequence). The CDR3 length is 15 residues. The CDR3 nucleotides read TGTGCCAGTAGTACCGGGACAGGGGATAATTCACCCCTCCACTTT. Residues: CASSTGTGDNSPLHF. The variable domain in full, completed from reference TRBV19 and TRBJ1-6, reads DGGITQSPKYLFRKEGQNVTLSCEQNLNHDAMYWYRQDPGQGLRLIYYSQIVNDFQKGDIAEGYSVSREKKESFPLTVTSAQKNPTAFYLCASSTGTGDNSPLHFGNGTRLTVT.

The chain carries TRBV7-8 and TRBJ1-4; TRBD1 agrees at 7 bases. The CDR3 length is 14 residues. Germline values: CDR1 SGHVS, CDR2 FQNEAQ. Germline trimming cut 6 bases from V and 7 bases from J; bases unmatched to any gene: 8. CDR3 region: CASRLTGNGEKLFF. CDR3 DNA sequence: TGTGCCAGCAGGTTGACAGGGAACGGTGAAAAACTGTTTTTT.

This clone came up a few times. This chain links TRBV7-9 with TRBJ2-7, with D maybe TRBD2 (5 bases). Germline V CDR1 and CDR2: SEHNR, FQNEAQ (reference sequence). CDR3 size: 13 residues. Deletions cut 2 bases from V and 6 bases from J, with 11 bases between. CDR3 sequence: CASSLYGGGEQYF. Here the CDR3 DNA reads TGTGCCAGCAGCTTATACGGAGGTGGCGAGCAGTACTTC.

The CDR3 spells CASSLQQESGELFF. CDR3 DNA: TGCGCCAGCAGCCTCCAACAGGAGAGCGGGGAGCTGTTTTTT. This chain joins TRBV5-1 and TRBJ2-2, with D possibly being TRBD1 (5 bases). The germline CDR1 and CDR2 sequences are SGHRS and YFSETQ. The CDR3 contains 14 residues. Trimming took off 4 bases at V and 7 bases at J, with 14 bases between the two ends.

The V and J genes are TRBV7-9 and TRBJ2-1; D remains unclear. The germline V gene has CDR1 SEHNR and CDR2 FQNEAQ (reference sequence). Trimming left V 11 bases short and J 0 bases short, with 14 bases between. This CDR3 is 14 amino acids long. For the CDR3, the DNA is TGTGCCGTATCTAAGTGGAGCTCCTACAATGAGCAGTTCTTC. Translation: CAVSKWSSYNEQFF.

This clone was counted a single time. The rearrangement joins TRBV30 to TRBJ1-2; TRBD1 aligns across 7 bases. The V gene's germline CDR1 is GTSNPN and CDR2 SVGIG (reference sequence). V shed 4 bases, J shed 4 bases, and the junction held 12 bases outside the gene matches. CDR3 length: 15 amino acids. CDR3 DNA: TGTGCCTGGACAAGAAAGGACAGGATGCTCTATGGCTACACCTTC. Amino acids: CAWTRKDRMLYGYTF.

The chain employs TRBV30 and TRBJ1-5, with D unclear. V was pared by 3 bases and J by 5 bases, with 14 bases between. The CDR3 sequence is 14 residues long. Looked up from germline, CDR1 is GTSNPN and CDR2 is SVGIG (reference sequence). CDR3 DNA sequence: TGTGCCTGGAGACTTCACGGGAGTGATCAGCCCCAGCATTTT. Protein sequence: CAWRLHGSDQPQHF.